The rows below give T cell receptor beta chains drawn from one sample of a study of T cells in Graves' hyperthyroidism and ophthalmopathy. One entry per CDR3 protein results from TCRdb running MiXCR on the multiplex PCR reads. Counted here are a few hundred thousand distinct CDR3 sequences, 18% occurring once; the ten biggest clones make up about two fifths. The sample consisted of blood. All receptors come from a middle-aged man with Graves' hyperthyroidism. Both conserved end residues are part of each CDR3. The order of the fields is J gene, D gene, V gene, clone size, CDR3 protein, CDR3 DNA. D genes are given only for firm matches. Clone sizes are given selectively: once, few, many, or a class where the clone is expanded.

J gene: TRBJ2-7
D gene: .
V gene: TRBV3-1
clone size: .
CDR3 protein: CASSHFSYEQYF
CDR3 DNA: TGTGCCAGCAGCCATTTCTCCTACGAGCAGTACTTC

J gene: TRBJ2-7
D gene: .
V gene: TRBV10-2
clone size: many
CDR3 protein: CASSEYLMAGGSYEQYF
CDR3 DNA: TGCGCCAGCAGTGAGTATTTGATGGCAGGAGGCTCCTACGAGCAGTACTTC

J gene: TRBJ2-3
D gene: .
V gene: TRBV11-2
clone size: .
CDR3 protein: CASSVDYTQYF
CDR3 DNA: TGTGCCAGCAGCGTCGACTATACGCAGTATTTT

J gene: TRBJ1-2
D gene: .
V gene: TRBV7-9
clone size: few
CDR3 protein: CASSLAGENYGCTF
CDR3 DNA: TGTGCCAGCAGCTTAGCCGGAGAAAACTATGGCTGCACCTTC

J gene: TRBJ1-1
D gene: TRBD1
V gene: TRBV3-1
clone size: many
CDR3 protein: CASSLWDRTNTEAFF
CDR3 DNA: TGTGCCAGCAGCCTCTGGGACAGGACGAACACTGAAGCTTTCTTT

J gene: TRBJ1-6
D gene: .
V gene: TRBV20-1
clone size: many
CDR3 protein: CSALGTVDNSPLHF
CDR3 DNA: TGCAGTGCCCTAGGAACAGTCGATAATTCACCCCTCCACTTT

J gene: TRBJ1-1
D gene: .
V gene: TRBV14
clone size: .
CDR3 protein: CASSQGSFGRGAAFF
CDR3 DNA: TGTGCCAGCAGCCAAGGAAGTTTCGGTCGGGGTGCGGCTTTCTTT

J gene: TRBJ2-7
D gene: .
V gene: TRBV3-1
clone size: many
CDR3 protein: CASSQGPRNEQYF
CDR3 DNA: TGTGCCAGCAGCCAAGGCCCTAGGAACGAGCAGTACTTC

J gene: TRBJ2-5
D gene: .
V gene: TRBV30
clone size: many
CDR3 protein: CAWSKQSGTQYF
CDR3 DNA: TGTGCCTGGAGTAAACAATCGGGGACCCAGTACTTC

J gene: TRBJ2-7
D gene: .
V gene: TRBV5-5
clone size: few
CDR3 protein: CASSLTQNFAGRLEQYF
CDR3 DNA: TGTGCCAGCAGCTTGACCCAGAATTTCGCAGGAAGGCTCGAGCAGTACTTC

J gene: TRBJ2-1
D gene: TRBD1
V gene: TRBV18
clone size: many
CDR3 protein: CASSPPGQGFSEQFF
CDR3 DNA: TGTGCCAGCTCACCACCGGGACAGGGATTCAGTGAGCAGTTCTTC

J gene: TRBJ2-7
D gene: .
V gene: TRBV5-4
clone size: .
CDR3 protein: CASSKPGAAGDEQYF
CDR3 DNA: TGTGCCAGCAGCAAACCAGGGGCGGCTGGGGACGAGCAGTACTTC

J gene: TRBJ2-5
D gene: .
V gene: TRBV20-1
clone size: many
CDR3 protein: CSASRKRETQYF
CDR3 DNA: TGCAGTGCCAGCCGAAAACGGGAGACCCAGTACTTC

J gene: TRBJ2-7
D gene: .
V gene: TRBV7-9
clone size: many
CDR3 protein: CASSRGANTYEQYF
CDR3 DNA: TGTGCCAGCAGCCGAGGGGCAAATACCTACGAGCAGTACTTC

J gene: TRBJ1-2
D gene: .
V gene: TRBV2
clone size: many
CDR3 protein: CARGARSNYGYTF
CDR3 DNA: TGTGCCAGAGGGGCCCGATCTAACTATGGCTACACCTTC

J gene: TRBJ1-3
D gene: TRBD1
V gene: TRBV5-1
clone size: few
CDR3 protein: CASRLGQGTGNTIYF
CDR3 DNA: TGCGCCAGCAGGTTGGGACAGGGGACTGGAAACACCATATATTTT

J gene: TRBJ2-3
D gene: .
V gene: TRBV7-9
clone size: .
CDR3 protein: CASSGGGQDTQYF
CDR3 DNA: TGTGCCAGCAGCGGGGGGGGGCAAGATACGCAGTATTTT

J gene: TRBJ2-5
D gene: TRBD2
V gene: TRBV7-3
clone size: many
CDR3 protein: CASSQQRGGLETQYF
CDR3 DNA: TGTGCCAGCAGCCAACAACGCGGGGGACTAGAGACCCAGTACTTC

J gene: TRBJ2-1
D gene: .
V gene: TRBV28
clone size: many
CDR3 protein: CASTGGAVFFNEQFF
CDR3 DNA: TGTGCCAGCACGGGGGGCGCGGTATTTTTCAATGAGCAGTTCTTC

J gene: TRBJ2-2
D gene: .
V gene: TRBV2
clone size: few
CDR3 protein: CASSEERGNTGELFF
CDR3 DNA: TGTGCCAGCAGTGAAGAGAGGGGGAACACCGGGGAGCTGTTTTTT

J gene: TRBJ1-2
D gene: TRBD1
V gene: TRBV28
clone size: many
CDR3 protein: CASSPNRGRRYGYTF
CDR3 DNA: TGTGCCAGCAGTCCAAACAGGGGGCGCAGATATGGCTACACCTTC

J gene: TRBJ2-6
D gene: .
V gene: TRBV10-1
clone size: many
CDR3 protein: CARNLTGVTGANVLTF
CDR3 DNA: TGCGCCAGAAACCTGACGGGCGTAACGGGGGCCAACGTCCTGACTTTC

J gene: TRBJ2-7
D gene: .
V gene: TRBV28
clone size: many
CDR3 protein: CASRSNGGSANEQYF
CDR3 DNA: TGTGCCAGCAGATCCAATGGAGGGAGCGCGAACGAGCAGTACTTC

J gene: TRBJ1-4
D gene: .
V gene: TRBV12-3/TRBV12-4
clone size: many
CDR3 protein: CASSGPTNEKLFF
CDR3 DNA: TGTGCCAGCAGTGGCCCAACTAATGAAAAACTGTTTTTT

J gene: TRBJ1-1
D gene: .
V gene: TRBV7-9
clone size: many
CDR3 protein: CASRKGPEAFF
CDR3 DNA: TGTGCCAGCAGAAAGGGTCCTGAAGCTTTCTTT

J gene: TRBJ1-2
D gene: TRBD1
V gene: TRBV6-1
clone size: few
CDR3 protein: CASRDWTGTPNYGYTF
CDR3 DNA: TGTGCCAGCAGAGACTGGACAGGGACGCCTAACTATGGCTACACCTTC

J gene: TRBJ1-2
D gene: .
V gene: TRBV6-1
clone size: many
CDR3 protein: CASSPRGEFSPNYGYTF
CDR3 DNA: TGTGCCAGCAGTCCCAGAGGGGAGTTCTCACCGAACTATGGCTACACCTTC

J gene: TRBJ1-2
D gene: .
V gene: TRBV6-2/TRBV6-3
clone size: .
CDR3 protein: CVSSPWTEHGYGYTF
CDR3 DNA: TGTGTCAGCAGTCCCTGGACGGAGCACGGCTATGGCTACACCTTC

J gene: TRBJ2-3
D gene: .
V gene: TRBV12-3/TRBV12-4
clone size: many
CDR3 protein: CASSPLGTQYF
CDR3 DNA: TGTGCCAGCAGCCCGCTGGGGACGCAGTATTTT

J gene: TRBJ2-7
D gene: .
V gene: TRBV3-1
clone size: many
CDR3 protein: CASSPGPGSSYEQYF
CDR3 DNA: TGTGCCAGCAGCCCAGGACCGGGGAGCTCCTACGAGCAGTACTTC